Below, 9 T cell receptor beta chains from the same sample are listed, as sequenced in a study of tumor-infiltrating lymphocytes in localized non-small cell lung cancer. TCRdb's table, derived via immunoSEQ multiplex PCR, lists solely in-frame clones and lacks some. The top ten hold about 12% of the sample, which has 10,000 to 15,000 clones, 75% to 90% seen once. Sequenced input: lung tumor tissue. All receptors derive from a human donor with non-small cell lung cancer.

This sequence joins TRBV29-1 and TRBJ2-3; D not resolved. Germline V gene data show CDR1 as SQVTM and CDR2 as ANQGSEA. The CDR3 runs to 12 residues. CDR3: CIIWQDPDTQYF. In nucleotides, the CDR3 is TGCATCATATGGCAGGACCCAGATACGCAGTATTTT.

This chain joins TRBV4-2 and TRBJ1-4; the match to TRBD1 covers 8 bases. From germline, CDR1 is LGHNA and CDR2 YNFKEQ. This CDR3 spans 17 amino acids. V trimming: 1 base; J trimming: 8 bases; junction bases outside the gene matches: 12. The CDR3 nucleotides are TGTGCCAGCAGCCAAGGAGGACAGGGTACACGGTTAGAAAAACTGTTTTTT. This encodes CASSQGGQGTRLEKLFF.

V and J are TRBV9 and TRBJ2-7; possibly TRBD1 for D (5 bases). The CDR3 totals 13 residues. Germline-derived CDR1 and CDR2 are SGDLS and YYNGEE. V was shortened by 0 bases and J by 9 bases, with 13 bases between the two germline ends. CDR3 in amino acids: CASSVGAQALQYF. The CDR3 region has the DNA TGTGCCAGCAGCGTAGGAGCACAGGCGTTGCAGTACTTC.

The chain links TRBV6-4 to TRBJ1-1; 7 bases are a match to TRBD1. The CDR3 runs 13 residues. V lost 2 bases and J lost 5; bases outside the gene matches: 2. Germline V gene sequence: CDR1 MRHNA, CDR2 SNTAGT. CDR3 in amino acids: CASSDRGPTEAFF. The CDR3 DNA sequence: TGTGCCAGCAGTGACAGGGGGCCAACTGAAGCTTTCTTT.

The chain has TRBV5-6 and TRBJ2-3; no clear D gene. Germline V gene data show CDR1 as SGHDT and CDR2 as YYEEEE. This CDR3 is 11 amino acids long. V lost 2 bases, J lost 4 bases, and 2 bases lay in between. CDR3 amino acids: CASSFADTQYF. CDR3 in DNA: TGTGCCAGCAGCTTTGCAGATACGCAGTATTTT.

A few counts support this clone. The chain has TRBV30 and TRBJ1-6, with D hard to call. This CDR3 is built from 14 residues. The germline CDR1 and CDR2 sequences are GTSNPN and SVGIG (reference sequence). V was shortened by 5 bases and J by 10 bases, with 18 bases between the two germline ends. The CDR3 spells CAWSGGQVGSPLHF. CDR3 bases: TGTGCCTGGTCCGGTGGGCAAGTGGGCTCACCCCTCCACTTT.

This chain connects TRBV5-1 to TRBJ2-5, with D uncertain. The J call may be in error: the DNA end matches TRBJ2-7 better. This CDR3 is 14 amino acids long. Germline V gene sequence: CDR1 SGHRS, CDR2 YFSETQ. CDR3 amino acids: CASSLLDESYEQYF. CDR3 nucleotide sequence: TGCGCCAGCAGCTTACTGGACGAGTCCTACGAGCAGTACTTC.

The table lists this clone with a count of one. The CDR3, as DNA: TGTGCCAGTAGTATTTGGCGGCAGGCCTACTACGAGCAGTACTTC. This translates into CASSIWRQAYYEQYF. The chain links TRBV19 to TRBJ2-7; the D is unclear. The CDR3 has 15 residues. The germline V and J ends were trimmed by 3 bases and 3 bases, with 15 bases remaining between them. The germline gives CDR1 LNHDA, CDR2 SQIVND (reference sequence).

J is TRBJ2-2 and V is TRBV19, with TRBD1 matching over 12 bases. V was clipped by 6 bases and J by 7 bases; unmatched bases: 12. The CDR3 has 17 amino acids. Germline values: CDR1 LNHDA, CDR2 SQIVND (reference sequence). The CDR3 region is CASSHPRDRGLIGELFF. Here the CDR3 DNA reads TGTGCCAGTAGCCATCCTAGGGACAGGGGGCTTATCGGGGAGCTGTTTTTT. The variable domain in full, with the rest retrieved from reference TRBV19 and TRBJ2-2, is DGGITQSPKYLFRKEGQNVTLSCEQNLNHDAMYWYRQDPGQGLRLIYYSQIVNDFQKGDIAEGYSVSREKKESFPLTVTSAQKNPTAFYLCASSHPRDRGLIGELFFGEGSRLTVL.